This TCR beta chain is from a study of regulatory T cells in long-lasting Graves disease. Notes on the study in general: Patients with persistent disease showed a bias toward TRBV28, TRBJ1-2 and TRBJ2-5.

Trimming took 2 bases from V and 1 from J, leaving 13 bases between them. The V gene's germline CDR1 is MNHEY and CDR2 SVGAGI. The CDR3 has 16 residues. Time point denoted: newly diagnosed GD, antithyroid drugs for less than 3 months. After RNA was extracted from PBMCs, the TCR library was made from it. American Thyroid Association guidelines were used to diagnose Graves' disease. The table lists this clonotype with a few counts. Antigen unknown. Investigators prepared the TCR beta libraries by applying iRepertoire HTBI primers and Arm-PCR of CDR3 regions. Via MiXCR, TCRdb re-called the multiplex PCR reads, giving one row per CDR3 protein. The sample yields around 400,000 distinct CDR3 sequences, 12% seen once. This sample also belongs to another study, concerning T cells in Graves' hyperthyroidism and ophthalmopathy. That study reports: The study defined stable Graves' hyperthyroidism as no ophthalmopathy progression within 18 months. A model of 13 V-J features distinguished ophthalmopathy from stable hyperthyroidism.

Here the sequenced sample was peripheral blood mononuclear cells (PBMCs), taken at new diagnosis, from a patient treated with antithyroid drugs. The receptor was isolated from a woman under 30 with Graves disease. The chain joins TRBV6-5 to TRBJ2-3, with D tentatively TRBD2 (6 bases). CDR3 amino acids: CASSYEPGLGTDTQYF. The DNA of the CDR3 is TGTGCCAGCAGTTACGAACCGGGACTCGGCACAGATACGCAGTATTTT.